This TCR beta chain comes out of a study of beta chain features in type 1 diabetes (dated by TCRdb to the late 2010s). Some background on the complete study: Mean age, gender distribution, total cell number and subset yield did not differ between patients and healthy donors. Regulatory and stem cell-like memory subsets were isolated from only 8 patients and about eight healthy donors, whereas naive and central memory subsets came from all 28 donors. The study compared TCRB repertoires of sorted circulating CD4+ T cell subsets between recently diagnosed type 1 diabetes patients and matched healthy donors. Across all samples, around 100 million sorted cells were examined, and cell number per subset correlated strongly with RNA yield. Study-wide findings and limitations: Because cDNA was sequenced instead of genomic DNA, activated cells with high expression could be over-represented, although the groups did not differ in activation or CD3 levels. HLA sub-analyses involved small numbers of individuals, so any influence of HLA type on TCRB rearrangement remained unresolved. A moderate but significant shortening of TCRB CDR3 length was observed in type 1 diabetes patients in all four CD4+ subsets. PCR might favor shorter templates, but patient and control samples were amplified and corrected together, so any skew would affect both groups equally. At VDJ recombination sites, type 1 diabetes patients had fewer insertions and more deleted nucleotides, which implies abnormalities in thymic rearrangement. Naive, central memory and regulatory TCRB repertoires appeared to be more alike among patients than among healthy donors.

A single peripheral blood draw of approximately 100 mL on average was collected from each donor into heparinised tubes. Using a panel that included CD45RO, CCR7, CD25, CD127, CD95 and CD27, naive, central memory, regulatory and stem cell-like memory CD4+ T cells were sorted on a BD FACSAria II. A purity above 95% was achieved for all sorted populations. PBMCs were isolated immediately by Lymphoprep density gradient centrifugation and stained directly without culture. To minimize batch effects, samples were stained and sorted in pairs, one healthy donor with one patient per experiment. All of the isolated RNA was reverse transcribed with the High Capacity cDNA Reverse Transcription Kit, so expressed TCRB transcripts were sequenced. Deep immunoSEQ sequencing was applied to naive, central memory and regulatory T cell samples, giving an average of around 3.8 million total reads per sample. Sorted cells were lysed in RLT buffer and RNA was extracted with DNase-treated RNeasy Micro or Mini kits, depending on cell number. Each cell subset was processed separately to prevent cross-contamination, with patient and healthy donor samples processed together. The immunoSEQ multiplex PCR was used to amplify TCRB sequences from cDNA, yielding 87-bp fragments that span the CDR3 region. Sequencing of the amplicons was done on the Illumina HiSeq platform. The original methods were these. Synthetic template baselines were used to correct PCR bias computationally, reads within Hamming distance 2 were collapsed together, and singletons that could not be merged were discarded. By aligning reads against IMGT, V, D and J genes, CDR3 length, and insertions or deletions at six rearrangement sites were assigned. Within each subset, clonotype counts were normalized to sorted cell number, after which true diversity and Gini coefficients were computed with the tcR R package. Repertoire sharing was quantified using the overlap coefficient calculated on TCRB nucleotide sequences. The immuneACCESS repertoire file appears here via TCRdb, limited to in-frame rearrangements. These files lack a portion of the clones; in checked studies, under half of the deficit traces to unresolved V genes, and the cause of the others is not known. The DNA gave D and trimming, while V, J and clone size come from that table. For this sample the table gives 300,000 or so clones, of which 6.5% to 10% were detected only once. More than 0.4% of the sample rests with the top ten.

CDR1 SEHNR and CDR2 FQNEAQ were looked up in the germline V gene (reference sequence). From its cysteine to its phenylalanine, the CDR3 spans 13 amino acids. Of all the DNA, just the CDR3 is kept, 39 bases in frame from base 1. Trimming at the junction amounts to 0 bases on V and 4 bases on J, and the germline ends lie 7 bases apart. With respect to this clone: The specificity of this receptor is unknown. Nothing much larger sits one base from this clone, and base qualities are not available.

The V and J segments used are TRBV7-9 and TRBJ2-7; the D gene lacks a confident call. The clonotype comes from a woman aged 18-29 years in good health. The sample was central memory CD4+ T cells from blood. The CDR3 reads as follows: CASSLAVAYEQYF. The DNA sequence is as follows: TGTGCCAGCAGCTTAGCAGTGGCGTACGAGCAGTACTTC.